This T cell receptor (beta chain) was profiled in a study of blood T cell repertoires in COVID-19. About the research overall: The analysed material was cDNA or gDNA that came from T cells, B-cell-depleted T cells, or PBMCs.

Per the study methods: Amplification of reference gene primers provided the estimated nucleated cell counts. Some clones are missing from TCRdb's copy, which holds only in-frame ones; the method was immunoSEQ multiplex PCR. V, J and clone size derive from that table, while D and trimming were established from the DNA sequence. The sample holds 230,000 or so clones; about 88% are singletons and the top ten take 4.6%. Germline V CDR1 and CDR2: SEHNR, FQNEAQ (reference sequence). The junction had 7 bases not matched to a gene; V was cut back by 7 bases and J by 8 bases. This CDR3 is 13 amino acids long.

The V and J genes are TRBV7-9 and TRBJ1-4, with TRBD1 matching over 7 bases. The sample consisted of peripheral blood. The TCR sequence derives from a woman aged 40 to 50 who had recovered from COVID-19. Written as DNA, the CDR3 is TGTGCCAGCAAGGAGGGGGCGCAAGAAAAACTGTTTTTT. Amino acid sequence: CASKEGAQEKLFF.